This T cell receptor beta chain was documented in a study of OX40 agonist ivuxolimab in advanced cancers. CDR1 and CDR2 from the germline V gene are SGHRS and YFSETQ. The CDR3 is made up of 18 amino acids. After removal of 4 bases from V and 5 bases from J, the junction contained 18 bases not matched to a gene. TCRdb keeps only in-frame clones here, not all; method: immunoSEQ multiplex PCR. The sample shows roughly 70,000 clones, roughly 80% of them seen only once. This clonotype was sampled from an adult with an advanced solid tumor such as melanoma, head and neck, liver or kidney cancer. The J gene is TRBJ2-7, the V gene TRBV5-1, with TRBD2 matching over 10 bases. This specimen consisted of CD4+ or CD8+ T cells sorted from blood, obtained in a trial of the OX40 agonist ivuxolimab. The CDR3: CASSGGSVSGGPRNEQYF. As DNA, the CDR3 is TGCGCCAGCAGCGGGGGATCGGTTAGCGGGGGGCCTCGGAACGAGCAGTACTTC.